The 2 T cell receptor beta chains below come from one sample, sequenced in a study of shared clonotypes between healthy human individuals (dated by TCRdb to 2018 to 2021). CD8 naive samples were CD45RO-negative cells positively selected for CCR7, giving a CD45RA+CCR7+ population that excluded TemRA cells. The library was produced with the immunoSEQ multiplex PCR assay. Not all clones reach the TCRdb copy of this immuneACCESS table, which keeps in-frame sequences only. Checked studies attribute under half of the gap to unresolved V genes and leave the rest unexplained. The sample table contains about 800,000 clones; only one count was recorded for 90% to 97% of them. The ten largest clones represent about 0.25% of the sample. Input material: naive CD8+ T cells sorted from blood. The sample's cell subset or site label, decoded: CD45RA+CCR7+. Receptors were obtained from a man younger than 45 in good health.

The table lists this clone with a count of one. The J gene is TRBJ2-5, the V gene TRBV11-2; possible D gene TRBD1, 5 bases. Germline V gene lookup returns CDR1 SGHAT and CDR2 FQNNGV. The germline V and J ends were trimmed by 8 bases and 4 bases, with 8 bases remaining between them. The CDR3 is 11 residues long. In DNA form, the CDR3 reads TGTGCCAGCCGGACAAGAGAGACCCAGTACTTC. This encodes CASRTRETQYF.

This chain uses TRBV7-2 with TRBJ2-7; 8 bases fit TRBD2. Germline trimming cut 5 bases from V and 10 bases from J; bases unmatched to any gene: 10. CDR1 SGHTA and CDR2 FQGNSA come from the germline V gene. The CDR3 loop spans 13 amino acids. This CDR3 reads CASSEQTGGSQYF. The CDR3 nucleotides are TGTGCCAGCAGCGAACAAACGGGGGGGAGTCAGTACTTC.